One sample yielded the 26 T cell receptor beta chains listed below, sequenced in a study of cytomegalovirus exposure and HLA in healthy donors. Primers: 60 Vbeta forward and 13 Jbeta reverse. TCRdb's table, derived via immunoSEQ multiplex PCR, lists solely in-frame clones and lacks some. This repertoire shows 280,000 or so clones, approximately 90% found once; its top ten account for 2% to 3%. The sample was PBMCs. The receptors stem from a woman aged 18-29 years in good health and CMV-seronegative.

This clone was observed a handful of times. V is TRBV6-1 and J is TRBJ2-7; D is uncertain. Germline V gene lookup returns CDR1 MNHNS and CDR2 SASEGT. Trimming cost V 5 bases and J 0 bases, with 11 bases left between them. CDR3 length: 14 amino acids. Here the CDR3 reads CASSPVPSSYEQYF. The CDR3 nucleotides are TGTGCCAGCAGTCCTGTCCCGAGCTCCTACGAGCAGTACTTC.

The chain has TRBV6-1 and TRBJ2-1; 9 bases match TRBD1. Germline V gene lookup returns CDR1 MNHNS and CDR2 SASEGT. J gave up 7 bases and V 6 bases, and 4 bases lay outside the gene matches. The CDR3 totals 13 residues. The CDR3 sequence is CASSGQGLNEQFF. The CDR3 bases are TGTGCCAGCAGCGGACAGGGGTTGAATGAGCAGTTCTTC.

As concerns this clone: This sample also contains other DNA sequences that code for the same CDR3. The CDR3 DNA sequence: TGCGCCAGCAGTTTGACAGTCTACGAGCAGTACTTC. Translation gives CASSLTVYEQYF. This chain uses TRBV23-1 with TRBJ2-7; D is perhaps TRBD1 (5 bases). TRBV23-1 is sorted into the ORF group, with uncertain function. With 5 bases removed from V and 3 bases from J, the gap between germline ends came to 8 bases. This CDR3 has 12 residues.

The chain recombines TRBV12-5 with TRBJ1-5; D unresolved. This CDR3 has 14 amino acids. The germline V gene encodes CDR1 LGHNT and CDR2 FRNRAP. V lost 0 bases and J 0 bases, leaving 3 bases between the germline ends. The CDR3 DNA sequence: TGTGCTAGTGGTTTGGTATATAGCAATCAGCCCCAGCATTTT. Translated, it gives CASGLVYSNQPQHF.

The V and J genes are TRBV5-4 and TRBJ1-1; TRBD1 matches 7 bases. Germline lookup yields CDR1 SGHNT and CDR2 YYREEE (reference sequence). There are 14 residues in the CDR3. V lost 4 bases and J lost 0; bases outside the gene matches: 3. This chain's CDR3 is CASSQGTVNTEAFF. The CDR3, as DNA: TGTGCCAGCAGCCAGGGGACAGTGAACACTGAAGCTTTCTTT.

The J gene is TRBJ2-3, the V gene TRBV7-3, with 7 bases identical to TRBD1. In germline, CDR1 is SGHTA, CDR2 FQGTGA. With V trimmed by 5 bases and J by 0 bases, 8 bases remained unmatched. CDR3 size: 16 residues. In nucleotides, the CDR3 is TGTGCCAGCAGCCTACAGGGGCCGGCTAGCACAGATACGCAGTATTTT. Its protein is CASSLQGPASTDTQYF. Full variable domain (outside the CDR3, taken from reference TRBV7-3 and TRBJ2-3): GAGVSQTPSNKVTEKGKYVELRCDPISGHTALYWYRQSLGQGPEFLIYFQGTGAADDSGLPNDRFFAVRPEGSVSTLKIQRTERGDSAVYLCASSLQGPASTDTQYFGPGTRLTVL.

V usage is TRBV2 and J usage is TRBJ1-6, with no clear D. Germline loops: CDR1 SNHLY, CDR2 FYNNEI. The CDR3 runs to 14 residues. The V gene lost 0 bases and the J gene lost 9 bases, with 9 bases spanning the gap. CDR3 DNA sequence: TGTGCCAGCAGTGAAGCAGGCGGAGCTTCACCCCTCCACTTT. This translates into CASSEAGGASPLHF.

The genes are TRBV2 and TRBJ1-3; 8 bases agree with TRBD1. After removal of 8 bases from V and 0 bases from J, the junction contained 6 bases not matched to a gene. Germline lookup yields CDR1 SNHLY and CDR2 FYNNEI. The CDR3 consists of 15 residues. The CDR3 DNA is TGTGCCAGCGCTAACGGACAGGGCTCTGGAAACACCATATATTTT. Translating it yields CASANGQGSGNTIYF.

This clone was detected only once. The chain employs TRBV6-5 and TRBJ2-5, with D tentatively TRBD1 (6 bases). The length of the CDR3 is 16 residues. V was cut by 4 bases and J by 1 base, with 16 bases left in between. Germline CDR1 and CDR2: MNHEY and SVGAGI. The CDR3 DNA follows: TGTGCCAGCAGTTTTACCCCCGGGACACTCCAAGAGACCCAGTACTTC. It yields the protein CASSFTPGTLQETQYF.

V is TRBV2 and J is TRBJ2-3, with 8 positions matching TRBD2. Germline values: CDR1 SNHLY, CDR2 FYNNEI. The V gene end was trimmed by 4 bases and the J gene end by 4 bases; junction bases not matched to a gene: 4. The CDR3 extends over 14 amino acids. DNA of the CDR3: TGTGCCAGCAGTGCCGGGGGGGCCTCAGATACGCAGTATTTT. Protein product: CASSAGGASDTQYF.

CDR3 sequence (DNA): TGTGCCAGCTCACCACCGTCCGGGGTCCTCTCTGGGGCCAACGTCCTGACTTTC. Translation: CASSPPSGVLSGANVLTF. V usage is TRBV18 and J usage is TRBJ2-6; D may be TRBD2 (5 bases). The germline gives CDR1 KGHSH, CDR2 LQKENI. V was shortened by 0 bases and J by 0 bases, with 12 bases between the two germline ends. The CDR3 extends over 18 amino acids.

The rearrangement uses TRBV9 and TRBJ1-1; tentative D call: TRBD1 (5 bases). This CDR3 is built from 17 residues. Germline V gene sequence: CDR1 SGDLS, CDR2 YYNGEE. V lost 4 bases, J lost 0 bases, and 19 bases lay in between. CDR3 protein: CASSPLGLPSVNTEAFF. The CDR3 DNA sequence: TGTGCCAGCAGCCCCCTGGGACTGCCTTCGGTGAACACTGAAGCTTTCTTT.

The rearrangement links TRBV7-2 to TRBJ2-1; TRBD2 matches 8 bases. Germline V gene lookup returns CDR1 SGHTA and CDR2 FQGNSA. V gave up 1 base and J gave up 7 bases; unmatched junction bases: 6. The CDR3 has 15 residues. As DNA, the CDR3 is TGTGCCAGCAGCTTAGTCGGGGGGGCCTCGAATGAGCAGTTCTTC. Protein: CASSLVGGASNEQFF.

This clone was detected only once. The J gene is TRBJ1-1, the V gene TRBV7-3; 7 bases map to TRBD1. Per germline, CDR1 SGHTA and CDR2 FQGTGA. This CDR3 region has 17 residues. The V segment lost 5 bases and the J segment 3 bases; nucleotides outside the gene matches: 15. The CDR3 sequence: CASSPSRLFGTDTEAFF. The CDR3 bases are TGTGCCAGCAGCCCCTCCAGGTTGTTCGGGACAGACACTGAAGCTTTCTTT.

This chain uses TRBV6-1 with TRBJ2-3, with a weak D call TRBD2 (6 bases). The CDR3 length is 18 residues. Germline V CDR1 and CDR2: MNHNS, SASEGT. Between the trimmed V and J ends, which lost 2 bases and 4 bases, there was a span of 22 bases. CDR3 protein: CASSEISSGWATADTQYF. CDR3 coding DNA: TGTGCCAGCAGTGAAATATCGAGCGGGTGGGCTACCGCAGATACGCAGTATTTT.

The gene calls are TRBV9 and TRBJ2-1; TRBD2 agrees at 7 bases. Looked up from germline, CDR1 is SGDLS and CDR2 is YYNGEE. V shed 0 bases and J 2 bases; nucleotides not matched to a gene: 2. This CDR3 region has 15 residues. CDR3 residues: CASSVEGGAYNEQFF. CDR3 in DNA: TGTGCCAGCAGCGTAGAGGGAGGGGCCTACAATGAGCAGTTCTTC.

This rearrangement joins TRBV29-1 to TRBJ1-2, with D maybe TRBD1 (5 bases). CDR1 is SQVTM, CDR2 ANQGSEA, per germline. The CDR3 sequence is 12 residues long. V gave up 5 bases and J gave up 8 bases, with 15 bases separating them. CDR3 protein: CSVWGEGRGYTF. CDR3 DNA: TGCAGCGTTTGGGGGGAGGGGAGAGGCTACACCTTC.

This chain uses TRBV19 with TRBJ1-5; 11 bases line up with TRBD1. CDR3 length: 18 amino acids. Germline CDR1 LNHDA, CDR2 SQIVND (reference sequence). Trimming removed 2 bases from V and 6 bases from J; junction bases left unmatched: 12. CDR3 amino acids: CASSIKGVGTGGLQPQHF. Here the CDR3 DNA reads TGTGCCAGTAGTATAAAGGGGGTGGGGACAGGGGGTCTTCAGCCCCAGCATTTT.

The CDR3 here is CASSSTGAGSTEAFF. The CDR3 DNA sequence: TGCGCCAGCAGCAGTACAGGGGCGGGGAGCACTGAAGCTTTCTTT. V gene TRBV5-1 combines with J gene TRBJ1-1; TRBD1 aligns across 7 bases. Germline V lookup: CDR1 SGHRS, CDR2 YFSETQ. This CDR3 is built from 15 residues. V trimming: 4 bases; J trimming: 4 bases; junction bases outside the gene matches: 10.

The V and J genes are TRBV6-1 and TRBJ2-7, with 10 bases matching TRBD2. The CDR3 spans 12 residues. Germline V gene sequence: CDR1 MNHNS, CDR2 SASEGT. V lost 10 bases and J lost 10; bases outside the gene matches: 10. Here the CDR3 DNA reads TGTGCCATCCACCAAGCGGGGGGGACACAGTACTTC. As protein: CAIHQAGGTQYF.

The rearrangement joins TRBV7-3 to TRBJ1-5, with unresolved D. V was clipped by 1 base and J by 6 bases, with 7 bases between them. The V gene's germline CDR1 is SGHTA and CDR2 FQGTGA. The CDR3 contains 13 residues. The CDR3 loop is CASSLMSGQPQHF. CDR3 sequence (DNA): TGTGCCAGCAGCTTAATGAGTGGTCAGCCCCAGCATTTT.

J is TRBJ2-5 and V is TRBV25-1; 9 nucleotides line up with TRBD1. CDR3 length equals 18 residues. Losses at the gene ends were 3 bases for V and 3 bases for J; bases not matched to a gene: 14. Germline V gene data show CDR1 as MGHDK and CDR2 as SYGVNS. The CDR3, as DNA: TGTGCCAGCAGTGAGCCCCCTGGCTTCCGGGACAGGGAAGAGACCCAGTACTTC. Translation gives CASSEPPGFRDREETQYF. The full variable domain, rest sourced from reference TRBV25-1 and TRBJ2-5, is EADIYQTPRYLVIGTGKKITLECSQTMGHDKMYWYQQDPGMELHLIHYSYGVNSTEKGDLSSESTVSRIRTEHFPLTLESARPSHTSQYLCASSEPPGFRDREETQYFGPGTRLLVL.

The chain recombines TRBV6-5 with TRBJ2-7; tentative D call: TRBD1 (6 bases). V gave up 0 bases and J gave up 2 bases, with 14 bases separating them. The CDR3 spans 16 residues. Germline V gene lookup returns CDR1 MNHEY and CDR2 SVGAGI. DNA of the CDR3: TGTGCCAGCAGTTACTCGCCGGGACACTCGACCTACGAGCAGTACTTC. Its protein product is CASSYSPGHSTYEQYF.

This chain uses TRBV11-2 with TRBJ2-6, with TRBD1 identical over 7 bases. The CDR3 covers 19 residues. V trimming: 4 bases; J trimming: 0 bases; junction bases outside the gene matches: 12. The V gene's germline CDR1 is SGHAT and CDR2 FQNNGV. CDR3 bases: TGTGCCAGCAGCTCCTGGGACAGCCCTCCACCCTCTGGGGCCAACGTCCTGACTTTC. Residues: CASSSWDSPPPSGANVLTF.

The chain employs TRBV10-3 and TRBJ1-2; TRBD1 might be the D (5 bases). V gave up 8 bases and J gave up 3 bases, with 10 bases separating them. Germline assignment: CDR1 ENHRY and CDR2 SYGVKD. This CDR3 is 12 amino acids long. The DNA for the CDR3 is TGTGCCATCGGTTGGGGGGACTATGGCTACACCTTC. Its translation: CAIGWGDYGYTF.

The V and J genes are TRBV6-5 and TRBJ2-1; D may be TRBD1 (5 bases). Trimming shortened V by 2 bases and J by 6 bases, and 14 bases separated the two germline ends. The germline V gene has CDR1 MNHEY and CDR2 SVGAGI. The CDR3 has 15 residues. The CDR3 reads CASSYGAGMSNEQFF. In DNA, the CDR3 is TGTGCCAGCAGTTACGGGGCAGGGATGAGCAATGAGCAGTTCTTC.